These T cell receptor beta chains were read from a single sample in a study of T cells in localized non-small cell lung cancer. Some clones are missing from TCRdb's copy, which holds only in-frame ones; the method was immunoSEQ multiplex PCR. The sample records tens of thousands of clones, over 80% being singletons. This material consisted of peripheral blood, taken before any cancer treatment. These receptors came from a female donor aged 60 or older with stage II squamous cell lung carcinoma. Each CDR3 is given with its conserved first and last residue. The D gene is left open where the match is weak. Part of the rows lack a size; the others show once, few, many or a class for expanded clones.

abundance	d_gene	j_gene	v_gene	CDR3aa	CDR3nt
.	TRBD1	TRBJ2-7	TRBV5-4	CASSGYRGSYEQYF	TGTGCCAGCAGCGGCTACAGGGGCTCCTACGAGCAGTACTTC
.	.	TRBJ2-7	TRBV20-1	CSASISTEQYF	TGCAGTGCTTCAATCAGTACGGAGCAGTACTTC
.	TRBD1	TRBJ2-3	TRBV5-1	CASSFRTGVDTQYF	TGCGCCAGCAGCTTCAGGACAGGCGTGGATACGCAGTATTTT
.	TRBD1	TRBJ1-1	TRBV6-5	CASRRDSSNTEAFF	TGTGCCAGCAGGAGGGACAGCTCGAACACTGAAGCTTTCTTT
.	.	TRBJ2-2	TRBV9	CASSVVQKASWGTGELFF	TGTGCCAGCAGCGTAGTTCAGAAGGCCTCATGGGGGACCGGGGAGCTGTTTTTT
.	TRBD1	TRBJ1-5	TRBV7-2	CASSSGAGGWGNQPQHF	TGTGCCAGCAGCTCCGGGGCAGGGGGCTGGGGCAATCAGCCCCAGCATTTT
.	.	TRBJ1-1	TRBV2	CASTLNTEAFF	TGTGCCAGCACCTTGAACACTGAAGCTTTCTTT
.	.	TRBJ1-5	TRBV19	CASSRHGEESNQPQHF	TGTGCCAGTAGTAGGCATGGGGAGGAGAGCAATCAGCCCCAGCATTTT
.	TRBD1	TRBJ1-1	TRBV27	CASKSLDRVEGEAFF	TGTGCCAGCAAATCCCTCGACAGGGTTGAAGGTGAAGCTTTCTTT
.	.	TRBJ1-2	TRBV13	CASRHETAHFGYTF	TGTGCCAGCAGGCATGAAACGGCCCACTTTGGCTACACCTTC
.	.	TRBJ2-2	TRBV5-1	CASSETENTGELFF	TGCGCCAGCAGCGAGACAGAGAACACCGGGGAGCTGTTTTTT
few	.	TRBJ1-2	TRBV14	CASSQEGGGYGYTF	TGTGCCAGCAGCCAAGAAGGGGGGGGCTATGGCTACACCTTC
.	TRBD1	TRBJ1-3	TRBV7-2	CASSFGTGATVDTIYF	TGTGCCAGCAGCTTCGGGACAGGGGCCACGGTGGACACCATATATTTT
.	TRBD1	TRBJ1-1	TRBV27	CASSLDRANTEAFF	TGTGCCAGCAGTTTAGACAGGGCCAACACTGAAGCTTTCTTT
.	.	TRBJ2-4	TRBV29-1	CSVGQAKNIQYF	TGCAGCGTGGGACAAGCCAAAAACATTCAGTACTTC
.	TRBD1	TRBJ2-7	TRBV7-6	CASSSSGQGGEQYF	TGTGCCAGCAGCTCGTCGGGACAGGGGGGCGAGCAGTACTTC
once	.	TRBJ1-4	TRBV14	CASSQDQSGGRREKLFF	TGTGCCAGCAGCCAAGATCAGTCGGGGGGTCGGCGTGAAAAACTGTTTTTT
.	.	TRBJ1-2	TRBV5-1	CASSLDPARDYGYTF	TGCGCCAGCAGCTTGGACCCAGCCCGAGACTATGGCTACACCTTC
.	TRBD1	TRBJ1-6	TRBV5-4	CASSSGQGVSYNSPLHF	TGTGCCAGCAGCTCGGGACAGGGGGTATCCTATAATTCACCCCTCCACTTT
.	.	TRBJ1-1	TRBV6-1	CASSRVGSGNTEAFF	TGTGCCAGCAGTCGAGTCGGCAGCGGGAACACTGAAGCTTTCTTT
.	.	TRBJ1-6	TRBV9	CASSVGSGLQDSPLHF	TGTGCCAGCAGCGTAGGATCGGGGCTGCAGGATTCACCCCTCCACTTT
.	.	TRBJ2-3	TRBV7-9	CASSFGTDTQYF	TGTGCCAGCAGCTTCGGGACAGATACGCAGTATTTT
.	.	TRBJ2-7	TRBV28	CASSLGGGDMQYF	TGTGCCAGCAGTTTAGGTGGGGGGGACATGCAGTACTTC
.	.	TRBJ2-2	TRBV5-5	CASSLVAGTNTGELFF	TGTGCCAGCAGCTTGGTGGCAGGGACGAACACCGGGGAGCTGTTTTTT
.	.	TRBJ2-2	TRBV11-2	CASSLVDVGELFF	TGTGCCAGCAGCTTAGTGGACGTCGGGGAGCTGTTTTTT
.	.	TRBJ1-5	TRBV11-1	CASSPGRGGNQPQHF	TGTGCCAGCAGCCCCGGCAGGGGTGGCAATCAGCCCCAGCATTTT
.	TRBD1	TRBJ2-4	TRBV5-4	CASTPDRGQARGKNIQYF	TGTGCCAGCACCCCTGACAGGGGCCAAGCAAGGGGCAAAAACATTCAGTACTTC